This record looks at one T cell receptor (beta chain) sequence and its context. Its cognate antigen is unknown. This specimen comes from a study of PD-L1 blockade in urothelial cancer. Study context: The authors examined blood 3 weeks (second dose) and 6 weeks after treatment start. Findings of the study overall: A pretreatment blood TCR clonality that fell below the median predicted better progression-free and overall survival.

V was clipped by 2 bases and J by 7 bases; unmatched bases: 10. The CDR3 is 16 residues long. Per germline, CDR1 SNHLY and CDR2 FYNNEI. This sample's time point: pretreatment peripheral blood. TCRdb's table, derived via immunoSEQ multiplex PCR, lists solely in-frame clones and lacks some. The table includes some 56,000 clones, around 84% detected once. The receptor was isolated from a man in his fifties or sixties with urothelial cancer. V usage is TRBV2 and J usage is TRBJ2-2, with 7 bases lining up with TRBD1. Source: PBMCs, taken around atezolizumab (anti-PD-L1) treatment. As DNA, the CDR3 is TGTGCCAGCAGTGAACAGAGGGGGCAACTGGGCGGGGAGCTGTTTTTT. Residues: CASSEQRGQLGGELFF.